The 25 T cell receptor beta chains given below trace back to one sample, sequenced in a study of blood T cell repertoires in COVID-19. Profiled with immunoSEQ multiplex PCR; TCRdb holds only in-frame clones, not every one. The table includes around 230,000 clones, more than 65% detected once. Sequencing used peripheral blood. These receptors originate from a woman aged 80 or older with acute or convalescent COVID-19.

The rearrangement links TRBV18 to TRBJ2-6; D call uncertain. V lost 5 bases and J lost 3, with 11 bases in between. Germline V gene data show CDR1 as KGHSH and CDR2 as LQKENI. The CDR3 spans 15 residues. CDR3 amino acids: CASSSSPGGANVLTF. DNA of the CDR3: TGTGCCAGCTCATCCTCACCGGGTGGGGCCAACGTCCTGACTTTC.

This chain's CDR3 is CASNLLAGDTDTQYF. Written as DNA, the CDR3 is TGTGCCAGCAACCTACTAGCGGGGGACACAGATACGCAGTATTTT. This chain connects TRBV2 to TRBJ2-3, with 11 bases identical to TRBD2. The J segment lost 2 bases and the V segment lost 7 bases, leaving 5 bases of the junction unmatched. This CDR3 region has 15 residues. In germline, CDR1 is SNHLY, CDR2 FYNNEI.

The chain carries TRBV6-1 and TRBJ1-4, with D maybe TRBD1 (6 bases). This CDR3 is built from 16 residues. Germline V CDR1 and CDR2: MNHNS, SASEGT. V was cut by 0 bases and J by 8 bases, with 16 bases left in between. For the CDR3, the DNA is TGTGCCAGCAGTGAAGCCCCGACAGGCCCAGGGGAAAAACTGTTTTTT. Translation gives CASSEAPTGPGEKLFF.

Here the CDR3 DNA reads TGTGCCACCAGCAGGAGACAGGCGGGTGAAAAACTGTTTTTT. This encodes CATSRRQAGEKLFF. V is TRBV15 and J is TRBJ1-4, with D tentatively TRBD1 (6 bases). Germline lookup yields CDR1 LNHNV and CDR2 YYDKDF (reference sequence). Trimming took 3 bases from V and 7 from J, leaving 12 bases between them. The CDR3 consists of 14 residues. Filled out from reference TRBV15 and TRBJ1-4, the complete variable domain reads DAMVIQNPRYQVTQFGKPVTLSCSQTLNHNVMYWYQQKSSQAPKLLFHYYDKDFNNEADTPDNFQSRRPNTSFCFLDIRSPGLGDTAMYLCATSRRQAGEKLFFGSGTQLSVL.

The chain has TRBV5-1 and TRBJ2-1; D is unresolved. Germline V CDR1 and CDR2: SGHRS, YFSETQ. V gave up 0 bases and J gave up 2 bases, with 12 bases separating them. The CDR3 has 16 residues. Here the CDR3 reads CASSLGPATAYNEQFF. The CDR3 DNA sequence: TGCGCCAGCAGCTTGGGCCCAGCGACCGCCTACAATGAGCAGTTCTTC.

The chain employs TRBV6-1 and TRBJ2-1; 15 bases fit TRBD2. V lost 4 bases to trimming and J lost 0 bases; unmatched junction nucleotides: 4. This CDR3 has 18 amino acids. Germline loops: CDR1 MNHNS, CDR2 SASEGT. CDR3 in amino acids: CASSGGLAGGYSYNEQFF. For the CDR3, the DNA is TGTGCCAGCAGTGGTGGACTAGCGGGGGGGTACTCCTACAATGAGCAGTTCTTC.

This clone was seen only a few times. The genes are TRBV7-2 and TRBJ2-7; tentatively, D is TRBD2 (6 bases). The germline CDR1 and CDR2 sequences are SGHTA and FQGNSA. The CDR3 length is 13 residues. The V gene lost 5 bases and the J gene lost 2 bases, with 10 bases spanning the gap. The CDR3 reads CASSLLAPYEQYF. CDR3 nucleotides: TGTGCCAGCAGCCTTCTAGCGCCCTACGAGCAGTACTTC.

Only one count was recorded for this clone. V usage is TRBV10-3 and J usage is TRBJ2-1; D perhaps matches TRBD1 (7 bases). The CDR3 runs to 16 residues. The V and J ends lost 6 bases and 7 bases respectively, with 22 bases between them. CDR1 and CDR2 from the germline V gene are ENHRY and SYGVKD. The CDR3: CAISPWGAGGDNEQFF. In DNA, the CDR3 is TGTGCCATCAGCCCCTGGGGGGCAGGGGGTGATAATGAGCAGTTCTTC.

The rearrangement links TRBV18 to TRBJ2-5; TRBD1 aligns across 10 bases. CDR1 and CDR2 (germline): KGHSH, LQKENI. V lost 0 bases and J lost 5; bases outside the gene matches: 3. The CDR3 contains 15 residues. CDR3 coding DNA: TGTGCCAGCTCACCACCGGGACAGGGGAAGGAGACCCAGTACTTC. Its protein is CASSPPGQGKETQYF.

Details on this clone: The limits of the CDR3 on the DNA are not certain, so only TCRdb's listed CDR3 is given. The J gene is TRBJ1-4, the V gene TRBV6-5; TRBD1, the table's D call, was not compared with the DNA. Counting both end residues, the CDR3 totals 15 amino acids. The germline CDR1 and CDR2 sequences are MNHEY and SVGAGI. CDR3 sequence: CASSLDRGPTKNCFF.

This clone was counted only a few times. The CDR3 reads CASSQGVQGAWNTEAFF. DNA of the CDR3: TGTGCCAGCAGCCAAGGAGTACAGGGGGCCTGGAACACTGAAGCTTTCTTT. V usage is TRBV3-1 (or the pseudogene TRBV3-2) and J usage is TRBJ1-1; TRBD1 agrees at 9 bases. The CDR3 has 17 amino acids. CDR1 LGHDT and CDR2 YNNKEL come from the germline V gene (reference sequence). With V trimmed by 1 base and J by 1 base, 7 bases remained unmatched.

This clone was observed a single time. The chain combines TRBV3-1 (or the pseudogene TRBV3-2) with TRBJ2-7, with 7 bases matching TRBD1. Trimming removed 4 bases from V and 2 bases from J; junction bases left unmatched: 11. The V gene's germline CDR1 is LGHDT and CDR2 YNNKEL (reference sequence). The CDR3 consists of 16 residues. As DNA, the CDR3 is TGTGCCAGCAGCCCCTTTTTCAGACAGGGTACCTACGAGCAGTACTTC. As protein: CASSPFFRQGTYEQYF.

As DNA, the CDR3 is TGTGCCAGCAGTTTCAGGACAGGGTCGGGGACAGATACGCAGTATTTT. Protein sequence: CASSFRTGSGTDTQYF. The chain recombines TRBV6-2 or TRBV6-3 with TRBJ2-3; 8 nucleotides agree with TRBD1. After removal of 4 bases from V and 3 bases from J, the junction contained 9 bases not matched to a gene. The CDR3 runs 16 residues. In germline, CDR1 is MNHEY, CDR2 SVGEGT.

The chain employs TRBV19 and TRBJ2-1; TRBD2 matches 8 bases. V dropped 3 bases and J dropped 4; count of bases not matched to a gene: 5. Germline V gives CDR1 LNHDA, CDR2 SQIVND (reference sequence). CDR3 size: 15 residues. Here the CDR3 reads CASSIKTGGYNEQFF. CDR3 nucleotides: TGTGCCAGTAGTATTAAAACGGGGGGGTACAATGAGCAGTTCTTC.

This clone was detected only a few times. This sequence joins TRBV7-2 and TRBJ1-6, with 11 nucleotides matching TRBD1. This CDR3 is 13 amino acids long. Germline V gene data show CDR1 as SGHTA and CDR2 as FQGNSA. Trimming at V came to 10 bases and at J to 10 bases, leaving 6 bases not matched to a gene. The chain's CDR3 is CATPGQGGSPLHF. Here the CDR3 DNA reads TGTGCCACTCCGGGACAGGGGGGATCACCCCTCCACTTT.

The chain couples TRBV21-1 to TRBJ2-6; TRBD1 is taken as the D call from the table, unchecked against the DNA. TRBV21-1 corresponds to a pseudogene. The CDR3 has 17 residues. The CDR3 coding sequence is TGTGCCAGCACCGTTCTAACAGGGGCTTCTGGGGCCAACGTCCTGACTTTC. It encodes CASTVLTGASGANVLTF.

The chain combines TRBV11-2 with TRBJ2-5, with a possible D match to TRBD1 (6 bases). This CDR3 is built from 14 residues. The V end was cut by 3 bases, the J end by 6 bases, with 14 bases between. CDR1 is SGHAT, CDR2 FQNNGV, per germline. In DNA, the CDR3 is TGTGCCAGCAGCTTTTCGACAGGAGAAAAGACCCAGTACTTC. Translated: CASSFSTGEKTQYF.

Written as DNA, the CDR3 is TGTGCCAGCGCTAGCGGGGGATCCTACACAGATACGCAGTATTTT. Its translation is CASASGGSYTDTQYF. This chain uses TRBV19 with TRBJ2-3; 10 bases are shared with TRBD2. Germline V gene data show CDR1 as LNHDA and CDR2 as SQIVND (reference sequence). V shed 9 bases, J shed 2 bases, and the junction held 8 bases outside the gene matches. The CDR3 loop spans 15 amino acids.

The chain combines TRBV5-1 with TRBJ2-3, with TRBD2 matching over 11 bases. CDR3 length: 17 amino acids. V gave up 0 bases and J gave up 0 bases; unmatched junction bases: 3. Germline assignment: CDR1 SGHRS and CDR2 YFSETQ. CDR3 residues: CASSLGLAGGSTDTQYF. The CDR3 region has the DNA TGCGCCAGCAGCTTGGGCCTAGCGGGGGGTAGCACAGATACGCAGTATTTT.

The CDR3 DNA sequence: TGTGCCTCTTGGACGGGGGGTCAGGCCTACGAGCAGTACTTC. The encoded protein is CASWTGGQAYEQYF. The chain is built from TRBV28 and TRBJ2-7; TRBD2 matches 7 bases. The CDR3 extends over 14 amino acids. Losses at the gene ends were 11 bases for V and 2 bases for J; bases not matched to a gene: 12. Germline CDR1 reads MDHEN; CDR2 reads SYDVKM.

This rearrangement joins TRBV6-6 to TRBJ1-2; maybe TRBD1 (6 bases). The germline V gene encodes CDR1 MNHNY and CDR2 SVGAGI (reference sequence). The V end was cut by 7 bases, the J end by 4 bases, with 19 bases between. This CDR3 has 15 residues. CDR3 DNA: TGTGCCAGCAACCTAGGGGGGGGCCAGACCTATGGCTACACCTTC. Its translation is CASNLGGGQTYGYTF.

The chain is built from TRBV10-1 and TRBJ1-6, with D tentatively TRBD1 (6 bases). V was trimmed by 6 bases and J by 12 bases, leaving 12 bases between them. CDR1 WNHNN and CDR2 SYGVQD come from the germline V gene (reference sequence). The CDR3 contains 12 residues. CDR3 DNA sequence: TGCGCCAGCAGAGGGGGAAACGGACCCCTCCACTTT. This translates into CASRGGNGPLHF.

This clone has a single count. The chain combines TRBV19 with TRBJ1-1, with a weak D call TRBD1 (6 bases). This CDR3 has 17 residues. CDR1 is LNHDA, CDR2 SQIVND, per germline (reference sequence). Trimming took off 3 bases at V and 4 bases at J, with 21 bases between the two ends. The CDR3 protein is CASSIHRGQGPTTEAFF. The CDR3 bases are TGTGCCAGTAGTATCCATCGAGGGCAGGGGCCCACCACTGAAGCTTTCTTT.

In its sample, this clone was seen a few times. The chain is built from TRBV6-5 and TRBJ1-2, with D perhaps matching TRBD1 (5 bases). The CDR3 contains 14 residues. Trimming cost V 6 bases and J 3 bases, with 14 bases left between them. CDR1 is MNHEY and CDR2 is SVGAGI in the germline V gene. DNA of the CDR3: TGTGCCAGCAGAGCCCCGACAGTCTACTATGGCTACACCTTC. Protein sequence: CASRAPTVYYGYTF.

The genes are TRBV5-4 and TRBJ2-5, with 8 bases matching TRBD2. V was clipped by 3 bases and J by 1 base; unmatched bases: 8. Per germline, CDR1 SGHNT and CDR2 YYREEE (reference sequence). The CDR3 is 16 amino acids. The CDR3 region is CASSSWSGGRQETQYF. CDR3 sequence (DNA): TGTGCCAGCAGCTCCTGGAGCGGGGGCCGCCAAGAGACCCAGTACTTC.